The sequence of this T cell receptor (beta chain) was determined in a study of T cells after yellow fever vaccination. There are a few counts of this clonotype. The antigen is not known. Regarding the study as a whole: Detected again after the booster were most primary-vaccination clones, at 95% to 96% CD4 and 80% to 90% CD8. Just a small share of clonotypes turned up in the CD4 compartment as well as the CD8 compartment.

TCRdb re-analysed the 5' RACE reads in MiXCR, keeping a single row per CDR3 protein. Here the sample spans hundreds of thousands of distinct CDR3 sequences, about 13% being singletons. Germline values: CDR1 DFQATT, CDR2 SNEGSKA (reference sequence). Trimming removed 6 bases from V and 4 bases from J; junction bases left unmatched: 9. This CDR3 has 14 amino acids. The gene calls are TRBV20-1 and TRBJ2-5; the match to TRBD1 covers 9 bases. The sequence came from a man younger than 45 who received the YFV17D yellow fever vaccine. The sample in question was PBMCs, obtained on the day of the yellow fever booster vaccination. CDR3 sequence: CSAQRTGDRETQYF. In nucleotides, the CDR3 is TGCAGTGCCCAGAGGACAGGGGATCGAGAGACCCAGTACTTC.